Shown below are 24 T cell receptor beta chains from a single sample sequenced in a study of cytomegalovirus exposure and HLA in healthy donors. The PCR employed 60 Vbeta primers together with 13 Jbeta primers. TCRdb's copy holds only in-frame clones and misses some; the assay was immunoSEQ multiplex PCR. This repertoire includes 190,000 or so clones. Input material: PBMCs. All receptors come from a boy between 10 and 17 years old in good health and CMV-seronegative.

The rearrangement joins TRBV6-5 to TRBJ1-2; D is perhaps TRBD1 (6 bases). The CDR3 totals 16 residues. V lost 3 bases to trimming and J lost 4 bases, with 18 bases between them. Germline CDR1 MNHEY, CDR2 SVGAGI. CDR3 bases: TGTGCCAGCAGTTATGCGGCGGGGGCGGGGGGCTATGGCTACACCTTC. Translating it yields CASSYAAGAGGYGYTF.

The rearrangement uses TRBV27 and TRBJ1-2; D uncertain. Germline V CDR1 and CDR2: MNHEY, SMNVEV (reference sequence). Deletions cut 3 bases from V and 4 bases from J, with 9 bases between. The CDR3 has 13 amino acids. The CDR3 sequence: CASSFGIGYGYTF. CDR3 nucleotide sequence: TGTGCCAGCAGTTTCGGGATAGGCTATGGCTACACCTTC.

The CDR3 loop reads CASTIRGGNTQYF. As DNA, the CDR3 is TGTGCCAGTACAATTCGGGGGGGAAATACGCAGTATTTT. The chain employs TRBV19 and TRBJ2-3; 8 bases are shared with TRBD2. Germline V gene data show CDR1 as LNHDA and CDR2 as SQIVND (reference sequence). V lost 7 bases to trimming and J lost 7 bases; unmatched junction nucleotides: 7. The CDR3 extends over 13 amino acids.

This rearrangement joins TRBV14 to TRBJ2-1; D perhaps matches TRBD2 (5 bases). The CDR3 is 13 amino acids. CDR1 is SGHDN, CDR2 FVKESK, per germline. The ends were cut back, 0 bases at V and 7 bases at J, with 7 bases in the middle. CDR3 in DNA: TGTGCCAGCAGCCAAGATCGGGGAAATGAGCAGTTCTTC. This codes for CASSQDRGNEQFF.

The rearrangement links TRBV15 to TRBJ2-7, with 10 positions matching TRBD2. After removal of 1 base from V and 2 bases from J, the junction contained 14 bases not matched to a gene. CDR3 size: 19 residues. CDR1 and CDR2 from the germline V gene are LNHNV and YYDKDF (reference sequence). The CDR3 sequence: CATSRVRQRGGLTPYEQYF. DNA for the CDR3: TGTGCCACCAGCAGAGTGAGGCAGCGGGGGGGCCTTACGCCCTACGAGCAGTACTTC.

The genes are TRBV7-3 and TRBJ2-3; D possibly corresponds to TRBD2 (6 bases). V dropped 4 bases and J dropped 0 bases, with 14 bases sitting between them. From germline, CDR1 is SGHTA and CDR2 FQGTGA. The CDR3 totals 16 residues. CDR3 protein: CASSWGLHSSTDTQYF. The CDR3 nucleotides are TGTGCCAGCAGCTGGGGACTTCACTCTAGCACAGATACGCAGTATTTT.

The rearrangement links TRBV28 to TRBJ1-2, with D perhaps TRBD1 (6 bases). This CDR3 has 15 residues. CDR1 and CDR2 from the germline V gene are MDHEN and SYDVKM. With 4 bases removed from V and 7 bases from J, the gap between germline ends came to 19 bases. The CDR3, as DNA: TGTGCCAGCAGTTCCACCGGCGGGGGGCAACCTGGCTACACCTTC. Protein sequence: CASSSTGGGQPGYTF.

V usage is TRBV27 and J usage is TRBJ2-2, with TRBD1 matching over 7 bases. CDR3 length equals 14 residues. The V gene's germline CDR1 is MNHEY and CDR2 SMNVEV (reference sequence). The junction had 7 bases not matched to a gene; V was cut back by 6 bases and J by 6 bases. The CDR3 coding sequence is TGTGCCAGCAGATCACAGGGGTTAGCCGGGGAGCTGTTTTTT. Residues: CASRSQGLAGELFF.

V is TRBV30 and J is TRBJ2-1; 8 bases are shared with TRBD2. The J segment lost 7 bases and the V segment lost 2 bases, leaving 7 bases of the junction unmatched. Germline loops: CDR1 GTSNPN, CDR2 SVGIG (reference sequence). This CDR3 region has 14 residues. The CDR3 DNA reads TGTGCCTGGAGTTTGATAGCGGGGCGAAATGAGCAGTTCTTC. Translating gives CAWSLIAGRNEQFF.

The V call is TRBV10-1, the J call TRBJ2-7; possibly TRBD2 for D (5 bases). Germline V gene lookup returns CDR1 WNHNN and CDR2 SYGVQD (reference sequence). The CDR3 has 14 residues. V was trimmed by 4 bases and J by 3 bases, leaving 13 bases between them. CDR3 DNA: TGCGCCAGCAGTGCAGTACGGGGAGACTACGAGCAGTACTTC. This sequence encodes CASSAVRGDYEQYF.

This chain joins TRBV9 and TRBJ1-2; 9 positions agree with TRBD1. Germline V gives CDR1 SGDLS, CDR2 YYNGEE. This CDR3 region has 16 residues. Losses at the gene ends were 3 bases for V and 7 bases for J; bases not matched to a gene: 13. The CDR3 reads CASSAGQGRSRGGYTF. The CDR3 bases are TGTGCCAGCAGCGCAGGACAGGGGCGAAGTCGCGGTGGCTACACCTTC.

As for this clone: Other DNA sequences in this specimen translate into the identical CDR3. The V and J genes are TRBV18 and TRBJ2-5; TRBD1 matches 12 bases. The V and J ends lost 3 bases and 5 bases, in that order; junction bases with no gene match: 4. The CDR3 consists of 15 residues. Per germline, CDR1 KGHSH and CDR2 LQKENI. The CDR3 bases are TGTGCCAGCTCACCTGGGACAGGGGGCCGGGAGACCCAGTACTTC. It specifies CASSPGTGGRETQYF. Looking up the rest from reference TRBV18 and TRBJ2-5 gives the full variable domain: NAGVMQNPRHLVRRRGQEARLRCSPMKGHSHVYWYRQLPEEGLKFMVYLQKENIIDESGMPKERFSAEFPKEGPSILRIQQVVRGDSAAYFCASSPGTGGRETQYFGPGTRLLVL.

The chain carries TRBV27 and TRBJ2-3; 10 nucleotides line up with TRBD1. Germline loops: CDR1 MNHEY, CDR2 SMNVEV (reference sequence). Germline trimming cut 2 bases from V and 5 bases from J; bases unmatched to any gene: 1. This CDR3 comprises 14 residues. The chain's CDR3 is CASSLGTGVDTQYF. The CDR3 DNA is TGTGCCAGCAGTTTAGGGACAGGGGTAGATACGCAGTATTTT.

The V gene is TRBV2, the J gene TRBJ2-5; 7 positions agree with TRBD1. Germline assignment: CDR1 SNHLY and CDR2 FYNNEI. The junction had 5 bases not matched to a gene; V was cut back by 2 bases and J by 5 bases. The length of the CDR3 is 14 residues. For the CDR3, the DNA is TGTGCCAGCAGTGAACAGACAGGGCCCGAGACCCAGTACTTC. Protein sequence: CASSEQTGPETQYF.

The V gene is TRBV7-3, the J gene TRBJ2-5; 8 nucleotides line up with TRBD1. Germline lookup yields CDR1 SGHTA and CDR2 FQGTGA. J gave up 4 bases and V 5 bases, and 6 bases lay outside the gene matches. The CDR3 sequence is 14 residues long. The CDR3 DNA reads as TGTGCCAGCAGCCAGGGGGCGTCCCGAGAGACCCAGTACTTC. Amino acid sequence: CASSQGASRETQYF.

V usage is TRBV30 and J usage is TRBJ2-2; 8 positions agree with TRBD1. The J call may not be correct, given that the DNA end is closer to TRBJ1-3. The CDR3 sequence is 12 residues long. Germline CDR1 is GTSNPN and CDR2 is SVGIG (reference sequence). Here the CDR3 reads CALDRAGNTIYF. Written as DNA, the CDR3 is TGTGCCTTGGACAGGGCTGGAAACACCATATATTTT.

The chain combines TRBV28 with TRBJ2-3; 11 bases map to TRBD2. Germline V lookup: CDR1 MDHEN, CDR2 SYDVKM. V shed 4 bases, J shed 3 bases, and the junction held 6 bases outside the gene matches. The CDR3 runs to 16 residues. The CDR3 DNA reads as TGTGCCAGCAGTTCTCGACTAGCGGGGATGACAGATACGCAGTATTTT. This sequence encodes CASSSRLAGMTDTQYF.

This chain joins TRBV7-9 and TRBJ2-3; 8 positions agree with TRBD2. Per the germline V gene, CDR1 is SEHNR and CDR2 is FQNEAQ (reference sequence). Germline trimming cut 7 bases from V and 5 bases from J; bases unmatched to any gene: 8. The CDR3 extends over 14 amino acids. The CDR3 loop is CASIPGGLGDTQYF. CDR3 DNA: TGTGCCAGCATCCCGGGGGGGCTGGGAGATACGCAGTATTTT.

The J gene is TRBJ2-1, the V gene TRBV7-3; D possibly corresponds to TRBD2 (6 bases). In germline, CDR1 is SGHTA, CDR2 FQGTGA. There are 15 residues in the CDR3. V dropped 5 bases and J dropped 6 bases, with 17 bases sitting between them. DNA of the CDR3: TGTGCCAGCAGCCCCGGGGGTAGTAGGGTCAATGAGCAGTTCTTC. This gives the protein CASSPGGSRVNEQFF. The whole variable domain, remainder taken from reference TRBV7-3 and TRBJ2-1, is GAGVSQTPSNKVTEKGKYVELRCDPISGHTALYWYRQSLGQGPEFLIYFQGTGAADDSGLPNDRFFAVRPEGSVSTLKIQRTERGDSAVYLCASSPGGSRVNEQFFGPGTRLTVL.

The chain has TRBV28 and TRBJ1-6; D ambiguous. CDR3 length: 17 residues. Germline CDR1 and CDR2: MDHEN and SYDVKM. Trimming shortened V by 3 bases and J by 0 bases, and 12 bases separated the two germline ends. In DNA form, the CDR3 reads TGTGCCAGCAGTTTTTTCACGGTCCCCTCCTATAATTCACCCCTCCACTTT. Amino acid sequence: CASSFFTVPSYNSPLHF. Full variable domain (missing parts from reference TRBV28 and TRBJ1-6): DVKVTQSSRYLVKRTGEKVFLECVQDMDHENMFWYRQDPGLGLRLIYFSYDVKMKEKGDIPEGYSVSREKKERFSLILESASTNQTSMYLCASSFFTVPSYNSPLHFGNGTRLTVT.

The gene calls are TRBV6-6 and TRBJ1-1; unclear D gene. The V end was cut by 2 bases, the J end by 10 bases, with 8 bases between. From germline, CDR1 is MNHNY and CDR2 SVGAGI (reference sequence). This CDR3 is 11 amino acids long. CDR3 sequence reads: CASSYEGVAFF. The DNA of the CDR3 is TGTGCCAGCAGTTACGAGGGTGTAGCTTTCTTT.

CDR3: CASSLGSGTSLAKNIQYF. In DNA, the CDR3 is TGTGCCAGCAGCTTAGGGTCCGGGACTAGTCTAGCCAAAAACATTCAGTACTTC. V and J are TRBV11-2 and TRBJ2-4, with 8 bases identical to TRBD2. After removal of 1 base from V and 0 bases from J, the junction contained 8 bases not matched to a gene. The length of the CDR3 is 18 residues. CDR1 and CDR2 from the germline V gene are SGHAT and FQNNGV.

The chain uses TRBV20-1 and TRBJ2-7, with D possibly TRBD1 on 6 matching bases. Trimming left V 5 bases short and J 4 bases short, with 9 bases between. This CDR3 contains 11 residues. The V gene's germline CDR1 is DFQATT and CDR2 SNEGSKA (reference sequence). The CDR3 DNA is TGCAGTGCTCCCCAGGGGTACGAGCAGTACTTC. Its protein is CSAPQGYEQYF.

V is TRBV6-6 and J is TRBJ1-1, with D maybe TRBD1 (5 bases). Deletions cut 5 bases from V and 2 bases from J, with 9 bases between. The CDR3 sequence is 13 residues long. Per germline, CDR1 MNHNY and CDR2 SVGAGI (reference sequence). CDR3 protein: CASSQTVNTEAFF. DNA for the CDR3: TGTGCCAGCAGTCAGACAGTCAACACTGAAGCTTTCTTT.